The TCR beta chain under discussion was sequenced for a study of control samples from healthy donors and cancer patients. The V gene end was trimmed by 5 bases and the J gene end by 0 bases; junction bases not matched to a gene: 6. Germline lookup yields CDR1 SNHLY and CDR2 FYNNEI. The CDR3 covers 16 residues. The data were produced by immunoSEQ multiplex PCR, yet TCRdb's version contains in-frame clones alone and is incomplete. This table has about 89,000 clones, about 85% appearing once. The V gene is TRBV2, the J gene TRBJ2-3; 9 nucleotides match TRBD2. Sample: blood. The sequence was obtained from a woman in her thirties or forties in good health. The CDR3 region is CASSLAGVTSTDTQYF. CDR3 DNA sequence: TGTGCCAGCAGTTTAGCGGGGGTAACAAGCACAGATACGCAGTATTTT.